This TCR beta chain is from a study of shared clonotypes between healthy human individuals. This clone was seen a single time. The germline V gene has CDR1 MDHEN and CDR2 SYDVKM. This CDR3 spans 17 amino acids. With V trimmed by 2 bases and J by 7 bases, 16 bases remained unmatched. Generated by immunoSEQ multiplex PCR, the TCRdb table keeps only in-frame clones and is missing some. The table shows 600,000 to 750,000 clones, with around 77% occurring only once. The chain has TRBV28 and TRBJ1-2; 7 nucleotides line up with TRBD1. The sequencing input was memory CD4+ T cells sorted from blood. Subset reported: CD45RA-negative fraction. This clonotype was sampled from a woman aged 25 to 39 in good health. CDR3 nucleotides: TGTGCCAGCAGTTTAGGTCGTATAGCGACAGGGAACGGTGGCTACACCTTC. Translated: CASSLGRIATGNGGYTF.